Below, one TCR beta chain is given with its context. It has no known antigen specificity. Base-call qualities are not available, and no considerably larger clone is one nucleotide away. The data belong to a study of T cells and copy number aberrations in small-cell lung cancer (dated by TCRdb to the early 2020s). Regarding the research as a whole: Whole-exome sequencing of the same tumor regions was paired with TCR repertoire sequencing so that T cell metrics could be related to mutations and copy number aberrations. Tumor TCR data were available for some 16 patients, and some 15 patients had TCR data from both tumor and normal tissue. Overall study results and their limits: High heterogeneity of the TCR repertoire was observed across regions, with about 75-97.7% of clones restricted to a single region, representing a lower overlap than in localized NSCLC. All specimens were formalin-fixed paraffin-embedded tissue, which is known to introduce sequencing artifacts. Because surgical resection is uncommon in small-cell lung cancer, the study was limited by a small sample size, and the findings need validation. Higher copy number aberration burden was negatively correlated with tumor T-cell density, richness and clonality. Lower T-cell density, richness and clonality were observed in tumors than in adjacent lung tissue, although the difference in density was not significant.

The donors were limited-stage small-cell lung cancer patients whose surgical resection took place in Hangzhou, China, between about 2008 and 2021. Every donor went straight to surgery with no preoperative chemotherapy or radiotherapy, and no donor was given immunotherapy either before or after surgery. Each of the 15 to 20 patients in the sequenced cohort was a smoker or a heavy second-hand smoker. To represent spatial heterogeneity of the primary tumors, three regions were collected from each tumor FFPE block using a grid approach. Tumor regions were macrodissected for enrichment of malignant cells, and only regions expected to yield at least 150 ng DNA were selected. To characterize heterogeneity of the T cell repertoire, the study applied multi-region TCR-beta sequencing to resected limited-stage small-cell lung cancers and to tumor-adjacent lung tissue. The AllPrep DNA/RNA FFPE Kit (Qiagen) was used to extract genomic DNA from the FFPE tissue.

The immunoSEQ hsTCRB Kit, with multiplexed V- and J-gene primers, was used to amplify TCR-beta CDR3 regions from genomic DNA. Unique DNA barcodes were added in a second PCR, and the samples were pooled together with a negative control and a positive control. An Illumina MiSeq running a 150-cycle paired-end protocol was used to sequence the pooled TCR-beta libraries. The source study handled its data this way. Adaptive Biotechnologies processed the raw sequencing data into a report containing normalized, annotated TCR-beta repertoires. T-cell density was computed as TCR-beta templates normalized to usable DNA, which was estimated by amplifying housekeeping genes. Richness was the count of unique rearrangements, and clonality was defined as 1 minus Pielou's evenness. Three measures quantified intratumor TCR heterogeneity between regions: the Jaccard index, the Morisita overlap index, and the proportion of shared top-20 clonotypes. In TCRdb, the immuneACCESS table is reduced to in-frame sequences with V and J assigned. These tables do not hold every clone; where another copy was compared, an unresolved V gene accounts for under half, and the others remain unexplained. Clonal size and the V and J genes are those of that table, whereas D and trimming came from the DNA. Recorded for this sample are around 660 clones; approximately 86% of them occurred a single time. The ten largest clones take up roughly 3.7% of the sample.

The sequence came from a man in his forties with small cell lung cancer. Sequenced material: tumor tissue.

The CDR3 region has the sequence CASSRAGVSDTQYF. The DNA sequence reads TGCGCCAGCAGTAGAGCGGGAGTGTCAGATACGCAGTATTTT. The rearranged chain carries TRBV5-1 and TRBJ2-3; TRBD2 matches 8 bases in the middle. Trimming takes 5 bases off V and 4 bases off J; junction bases not matched to a gene: 6. The CDR3 goes from the cysteine to the phenylalanine over 14 residues. The only DNA kept is the CDR3, 42 bases in frame from the first base. The germline V gene sets CDR1 to SGHRS and CDR2 to YFSETQ. Joined to the reference TRBV5-1 and TRBJ2-3 proteins, this CDR3 gives the full variable domain: KAGVTQTPRYLIKTRGQQVTLSCSPISGHRSVSWYQQTPGQGLQFLFEYFSETQRNKGNFPGRFSGRQFSNSRSEMNVSTLELGDSALYLCASSRAGVSDTQYFGPGTRLTVL.